A single sample is the source of the 8 T cell receptor beta chains below, sequenced in a study of cytomegalovirus exposure and HLA in healthy donors. PCR was performed using 60 Vbeta and 13 Jbeta primers. Method: immunoSEQ multiplex PCR; TCRdb's copy keeps in-frame clones and lacks some. The sample features 100,000 to 150,000 clones, with around 2.7% in its top ten. The sequenced material came from PBMCs. The receptors were gathered from a man aged 30 to 45 in good health and CMV-seronegative.

CDR3 region: CASSLGTGADTQYF. In DNA form, the CDR3 reads TGTGCCAGCAGCTTAGGGACTGGCGCAGATACGCAGTATTTT. V and J are TRBV7-3 and TRBJ2-3; D might be TRBD2 (6 bases). The germline CDR1 and CDR2 sequences are SGHTA and FQGTGA. The length of the CDR3 is 14 residues. V gave up 2 bases and J gave up 4 bases, with 10 bases separating them.

This chain links TRBV2 with TRBJ2-4; 12 bases fit TRBD2. Trimming cost V 5 bases and J 1 base; bases outside gene matches: 0. The CDR3 spans 15 residues. Germline CDR1 is SNHLY and CDR2 is FYNNEI. CDR3 protein: CASSTSGRAKNIQYF. The DNA of the CDR3 is TGTGCCAGCAGTACTAGCGGGAGGGCCAAAAACATTCAGTACTTC.

The rearrangement joins TRBV9 to TRBJ1-3; 7 bases align to TRBD1. The CDR3 has 16 residues. The junction had 9 bases not matched to a gene; V was cut back by 6 bases and J by 0 bases. CDR1 SGDLS and CDR2 YYNGEE come from the germline V gene. CDR3 sequence: CASTPTGIGSGNTIYF. The CDR3 coding sequence is TGTGCCAGCACTCCGACAGGGATCGGCTCTGGAAACACCATATATTTT. The full variable domain, with the rest looked up from reference TRBV9 and TRBJ1-3, is DSGVTQTPKHLITATGQRVTLRCSPRSGDLSVYWYQQSLDQGLQFLIQYYNGEERAKGNILERFSAQQFPDLHSELNLSSLELGDSALYFCASTPTGIGSGNTIYFGEGSWLTVV.

As to this clone: A read error may account for a junction end that differs from germline. The same CDR3 is also encoded by other DNA sequences in this sample. V usage is TRBV30 and J usage is TRBJ2-5, with 8 bases lining up with TRBD1. Germline-derived CDR1 and CDR2 are GTSNPN and SVGIG (reference sequence). The CDR3 loop spans 13 amino acids. This chain's CDR3 is CAWSRQGSETQYF. CDR3 nucleotide sequence: TGTGCTTGGAGTCGACAGGGGAGTGAGACCCAGTACTTC. The full variable domain, in which reference TRBV30 and TRBJ2-5 provide the parts outside the CDR3, is SQTIHQWPATLVQPVGSPLSLECTVEGTSNPNLYWYRQAAGRGLQLLFYSVGIGQISSEVPQNLSASRPQDRQFILSSKKLLLSDSGFYLCAWSRQGSETQYFGPGTRLLVL.

With respect to this clone: The junction does not match germline at one end; this may be a read error. This chain links TRBV19 with TRBJ2-7; 8 positions match TRBD2. Germline-derived CDR1 and CDR2 are LNHDA and SQIVND (reference sequence). CDR3 length: 14 residues. CDR3 bases: TGTGCCATTAGTCCGGGACTAGGCGCCTACGAGCAGTACTTC. Protein: CAISPGLGAYEQYF.

The gene calls are TRBV14 and TRBJ2-3, with 11 bases identical to TRBD2. The CDR3 extends over 16 amino acids. The J segment lost 4 bases and the V segment lost 1 base, leaving 4 bases of the junction unmatched. The germline CDR1 and CDR2 sequences are SGHDN and FVKESK. CDR3 loop: CASSQVAGGLADTQYF. The DNA of the CDR3 is TGTGCCAGCAGCCAAGTAGCGGGAGGGTTAGCAGATACGCAGTATTTT.

V is TRBV5-6 and J is TRBJ2-5; possible D gene TRBD2, 6 bases. This CDR3 spans 14 amino acids. Trimming cost V 0 bases and J 11 bases, with 17 bases left between them. Germline CDR1 SGHDT, CDR2 YYEEEE. The CDR3 sequence: CASSLARGTGEQYF. CDR3 nucleotides: TGTGCCAGCAGCTTGGCCCGGGGCACGGGAGAGCAGTACTTC.

The chain has TRBV5-1 and TRBJ2-2, with D tentatively TRBD1 (6 bases). Per germline, CDR1 SGHRS and CDR2 YFSETQ. V was trimmed by 1 base and J by 6 bases, leaving 13 bases between them. This CDR3 contains 15 residues. The CDR3 DNA reads TGCGCCAGCAGCTTGTTGCAGGGGACGGCCGGGGAGCTGTTTTTT. It codes for CASSLLQGTAGELFF.